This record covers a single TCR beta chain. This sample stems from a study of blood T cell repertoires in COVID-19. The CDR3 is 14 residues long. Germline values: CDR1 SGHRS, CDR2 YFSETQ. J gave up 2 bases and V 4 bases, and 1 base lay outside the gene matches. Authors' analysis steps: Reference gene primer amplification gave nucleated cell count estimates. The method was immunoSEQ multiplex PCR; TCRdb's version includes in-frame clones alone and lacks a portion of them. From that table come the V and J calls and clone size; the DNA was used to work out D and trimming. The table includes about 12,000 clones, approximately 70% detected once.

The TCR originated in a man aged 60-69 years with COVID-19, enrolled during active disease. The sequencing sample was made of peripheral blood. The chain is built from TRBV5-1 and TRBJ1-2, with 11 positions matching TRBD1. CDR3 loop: CASSGQGANYGYTF. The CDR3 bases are TGCGCCAGCAGCGGACAGGGGGCAAACTATGGCTACACCTTC.